Listed below are T cell receptor beta chains from one sample, sequenced in a study of blood T cell repertoires in COVID-19. This table comes from immunoSEQ multiplex PCR, and its TCRdb copy is limited to in-frame clones, with some not included. The sample holds approximately 200,000 clones, over 75% seen once. Sequencing was done on a sample of PBMCs or T cells enriched from blood (not recorded which). The receptors were gathered from a woman aged 25 to 39 who had been exposed to COVID-19. Each CDR3 is given with its conserved first and last residue. The D gene is left open where the match is weak. Size values are once, few and many counts, or a class for expanded clones, and some rows have none.

j_call v_call clone_size d_call cdr3_nt cdr3_aa
TRBJ1-6 TRBV6-5 - - TGTGCCAGCGGCCGGGGAGAGAATTCACCCCTCCACTTT CASGRGENSPLHF
TRBJ2-3 TRBV2 - TRBD2 TGTGCCAGCAGTGGGGTTAGCGGGAGACGAGATACGCAGTATTTT CASSGVSGRRDTQYF
TRBJ1-1 TRBV29-1 - TRBD1 TGCAGCGTAGTCGGGACAGCCGAGAACACTGAAGCTTTCTTT CSVVGTAENTEAFF
TRBJ1-1 TRBV3-1/TRBV3-2 once - TGTGCCAGCAGCCAAGATCGCCTCCAGGCCAAGGGGACTGAAGCTTTCTTT CASSQDRLQAKGTEAFF
TRBJ2-2 TRBV3-1/TRBV3-2 once TRBD2 TGTGCCAGCAGTTCACTAGCGGGATCCGCCGGGGAGCTGTTTTTT CASSSLAGSAGELFF
TRBJ2-2 TRBV24-1 - - TGTGCCACCAGTGATCTGCGAACCGGGGAGCTGTTTTTT CATSDLRTGELFF
TRBJ2-1 TRBV6-5 - - TGTGCCAGCAGTTACTCGATAGGTGGGCGAGAAAATGAGCAGTTCTTC CASSYSIGGRENEQFF
TRBJ2-7 TRBV10-1 - - TGCGCCAGCAGTGAGTCTAGCCTCGCCTACGAGCAGTACTTC CASSESSLAYEQYF
TRBJ1-2 TRBV10-2 - TRBD1 TGCGCCAGCGGATCCGGGACAGGGGACGTTGGGGGCTACACCTTC CASGSGTGDVGGYTF
TRBJ2-3 TRBV9 - TRBD1 TGTGCCAGCAGCGCCGGCCCGAGACAGGGTTTAGATACGCAGTATTTT CASSAGPRQGLDTQYF
TRBJ2-5 TRBV11-3 - TRBD1 TGTGCCAGCAGCTTGCAAGGGGGCGAGACCCAGTACTTC CASSLQGGETQYF
TRBJ1-1 TRBV6-5 - - TGTGCCAGCAGCAGGAACACTGAAGCTTTCTTT CASSRNTEAFF
TRBJ2-7 TRBV7-2 - TRBD2 TGTGCCAGCAGCTCTTTTAGCGGGTATAGCTCCTACGAGCAGTACTTC CASSSFSGYSSYEQYF
TRBJ1-4 TRBV6-5 - TRBD1 TGTGCCAGCAGCGGGGACAGGGAAGAAAAACTGTTTTTT CASSGDREEKLFF
TRBJ2-1 TRBV11-3 - TRBD2 TGTGCCAGCAGCTCCCGTAGCGGGAGGTCCTACAATGAGCAGTTCTTC CASSSRSGRSYNEQFF
TRBJ1-1 TRBV7-9 - - TGTGCCAGCAGCTCACGCCGTGAGATAGTGTGGACTGAAGCTTTCTTT CASSSRREIVWTEAFF
TRBJ2-1 TRBV7-9 - TRBD2 TGTGCCAGCGAGCGGGGCTACAATGAGCAGTTCTTC CASERGYNEQFF
TRBJ2-7 TRBV4-1 once TRBD2 TGCGCCAGCAGTTACAGACTAGCTCTATACGAGCAGTACTTC CASSYRLALYEQYF
TRBJ1-1 TRBV6-2/TRBV6-3 - - TGTGCCAGCAGTTACTCGTCCCCCAGTGAAGCTTTCTTT CASSYSSPSEAFF
TRBJ1-1 TRBV30 - TRBD1 TGTGCCTGGACAGGGGGCGATTGGTACACTGAAGCTTTCTTT CAWTGGDWYTEAFF